This TCR beta chain is drawn from a study of T cells in Graves' hyperthyroidism and ophthalmopathy. Study results and limitations: The model forecast ophthalmopathy, anticipating it by a median approximately 7 months before onset.

Note on this clonotype: Its antigen remains unknown.

CDR1 is SNHLY and CDR2 is FYNNEI in the germline V gene. Trimming stripped 6 bases from V and 2 bases from J, with 10 bases between. This CDR3 has 13 amino acids. There were TCR beta CDR3 regions amplified from RNA transcripts. With the HTBI primer set, the TCR CDR3 went through a first round of RT-PCR. TCRdb re-analysed the multiplex PCR reads in MiXCR, keeping a single row per CDR3 protein. The sample has under 300,000 distinct CDR3 sequences; about 14% are singletons. The chain combines TRBV2 with TRBJ2-5, with a weak D call TRBD2 (5 bases). This clonotype was sampled from a woman aged 25 to 39 with Graves' hyperthyroidism that later progressed to Graves' ophthalmopathy. Specimen: blood. The CDR3 protein is CASRSGRQETQYF. The DNA for the CDR3 is TGTGCCAGCAGGAGTGGGAGACAAGAGACCCAGTACTTC.